These T cell receptor beta chains were read from a single sample in a study of blood T cell repertoires in COVID-19. Clones were sequenced by immunoSEQ multiplex PCR, and TCRdb holds only the in-frame ones, with some missing. This sample yields approximately 190,000 clones, of which about 86% are seen a single time; approximately 15% belongs to the top ten. Sequenced sample: peripheral blood. All receptors come from a man younger than 45 with active or convalescent COVID-19. CDR3s include the opening cysteine and the closing phenylalanine or tryptophan. The D gene is left open where the match is weak. Not every row has a clone size; where given, it reads once, few, many or a size class.

TRBJ2-5 | TRBV11-2 | once | . | CASSLGFVETQYF | TGTGCCAGCAGCTTAGGTTTCGTGGAGACCCAGTACTTC
TRBJ2-3 | TRBV3-1/TRBV3-2 | . | TRBD1 | CASSRQGAFQTDTQYF | TGTGCCAGCAGCAGGCAGGGGGCCTTTCAAACAGATACGCAGTATTTT
TRBJ2-1 | TRBV7-9 | . | . | CASRPKLGYEEQFF | TGTGCCAGCAGACCGAAACTAGGCTACGAAGAGCAGTTCTTC
TRBJ2-1 | TRBV9 | . | TRBD2 | CASSAAIAGVLRNEQFF | TGTGCCAGCAGCGCGGCGATAGCGGGGGTACTCCGTAATGAGCAGTTCTTC
TRBJ2-1 | TRBV5-1 | . | . | CASSPQGNQDNEQFF | TGCGCCAGCAGCCCACAGGGAAACCAAGACAATGAGCAGTTCTTC
TRBJ2-7 | TRBV5-1 | once | TRBD2 | CASSLADSSGAPQYF | TGCGCCAGCAGCTTGGCGGATTCTAGCGGGGCGCCGCAGTACTTC
TRBJ2-3 | TRBV9 | . | TRBD2 | CASSVRSGGFTDTQYF | TGTGCCAGCAGCGTTCGTAGCGGGGGGTTCACAGATACGCAGTATTTT
TRBJ1-3 | TRBV27 | . | TRBD1 | CASSSSGQSSGNTIYF | TGTGCCAGCAGTTCGTCGGGACAGAGCTCTGGAAACACCATATATTTT
TRBJ2-5 | TRBV10-3 | . | TRBD2 | CATSPGRGSETQYF | TGTGCCACCTCCCCCGGGCGGGGGTCGGAGACCCAGTACTTC
TRBJ1-5 | TRBV28 | . | TRBD1 | CASSLTGGGQPQHF | TGTGCCAGCAGTTTAACAGGGGGAGGTCAGCCCCAGCATTTT
TRBJ1-1 | TRBV30 | . | . | CARSRSNTEAFF | TGTGCTCGGTCGAGGAGTAACACTGAAGCTTTCTTT
TRBJ2-2 | TRBV10-1 | . | . | CASSDLTGELFF | TGCGCCAGCAGTGACCTCACCGGGGAGCTGTTTTTT
TRBJ1-1 | TRBV28 | . | . | CASTPPLGSRGGTEAFF | TGTGCCAGCACCCCCCCCCTTGGGAGCAGGGGTGGCACTGAAGCTTTCTTT
TRBJ2-7 | TRBV5-1 | once | TRBD2 | CASSFGAGGTYEQYF | TGCGCCAGCAGCTTTGGAGCGGGAGGGACCTACGAGCAGTACTTC
TRBJ2-5 | TRBV28 | once | TRBD1 | CASSFGDRGNAETQYF | TGTGCCAGCAGTTTTGGGGACAGGGGGAATGCGGAGACCCAGTACTTC
TRBJ1-5 | TRBV6-1 | once | . | CASSEGPKSNQPQHF | TGTGCCAGCAGTGAGGGGCCAAAGAGCAATCAGCCCCAGCATTTT
TRBJ1-5 | TRBV29-1 | . | . | CSVDLGQEGNQPQHF | TGCAGCGTTGACCTAGGTCAAGAAGGCAATCAGCCCCAGCATTTT
TRBJ2-5 | TRBV28 | . | TRBD1 | CASSPGTGGVEETQYF | TGTGCCAGCAGCCCCGGGACAGGGGGTGTTGAGGAGACCCAGTACTTC
TRBJ2-7 | TRBV29-1 | . | TRBD1 | CSAGQAPYEQYF | TGCAGCGCTGGACAGGCTCCCTACGAGCAGTACTTC
TRBJ2-1 | TRBV24-1 | . | . | CATSPTRRAKNEQFF | TGTGCCACCAGTCCTACGAGGCGGGCGAAAAATGAGCAGTTCTTC
TRBJ1-2 | TRBV10-3 | . | TRBD1 | CAISAGTGAGGRRGYGYTF | TGTGCCATCAGTGCCGGGACAGGGGCGGGCGGCCGGAGGGGCTATGGCTACACCTTC
TRBJ1-3 | TRBV18 | . | . | CASSPGQGNTIYF | TGTGCCAGCTCACCAGGGCAGGGGAACACCATATATTTT
TRBJ1-1 | TRBV6-2/TRBV6-3 | . | . | CASSYHRYTTTEAFF | TGTGCCAGCAGTTACCACAGGTATACAACCACTGAAGCTTTCTTT
TRBJ2-7 | TRBV19 | . | TRBD2 | CASSWASGSYEQYF | TGTGCCAGTAGTTGGGCTAGCGGGAGCTACGAGCAGTACTTC
TRBJ1-2 | TRBV11-3 | . | . | CASSLEGAGYTF | TGTGCCAGCAGCTTGGAGGGTGCGGGCTACACCTTC
TRBJ1-2 | TRBV27 | . | . | CASRLILLQVRESNYGYTF | TGTGCCAGCAGGCTTATACTATTACAGGTGAGAGAGTCTAACTATGGCTACACCTTC
TRBJ1-6 | TRBV30 | . | TRBD1 | CAWAGQVTSPLHF | TGTGCCTGGGCGGGACAGGTGACTTCACCCCTCCACTTT
TRBJ2-1 | TRBV19 | . | TRBD2 | CASSIVASGGINNEQFF | TGTGCCAGTAGTATCGTCGCTAGCGGGGGGATAAACAATGAGCAGTTCTTC
TRBJ1-3 | TRBV7-9 | . | . | CASRESSGNTIYF | TGTGCCAGCAGGGAGTCGTCTGGAAACACCATATATTTT
TRBJ2-1 | TRBV4-1 | once | TRBD2 | CASSPGLAGGRYNEQFF | TGCGCCAGCAGCCCCGGACTAGCGGGGGGGCGATACAATGAGCAGTTCTTC
TRBJ1-1 | TRBV3-1/TRBV3-2 | few | TRBD1 | CASSQGTGELGTAFF | TGTGCCAGCAGCCAAGGGACAGGGGAATTAGGGACCGCTTTCTTT
TRBJ1-2 | TRBV7-3 | . | TRBD1 | CASSTGQGVGGYTF | TGTGCCAGCAGCACCGGACAGGGGGTAGGAGGCTACACCTTC
TRBJ1-6 | TRBV5-8 | . | TRBD1 | CASSRGQGGNSPLHF | TGTGCCAGCAGCCGGGGACAGGGAGGAAATTCACCCCTCCACTTT
TRBJ2-2 | TRBV6-5 | . | . | CASSYEPTRNTGELFF | TGTGCCAGCAGTTACGAGCCTACGAGAAACACCGGGGAGCTGTTTTTT
TRBJ2-7 | TRBV6-5 | . | TRBD1 | CASEQGAGYEQYF | TGTGCCAGCGAACAGGGGGCAGGCTACGAGCAGTACTTC
TRBJ1-2 | TRBV6-1 | . | TRBD1 | CASSDRTGARYYGYTF | TGTGCCAGCAGTGACCGGACAGGGGCGAGGTACTATGGCTACACCTTC
TRBJ2-1 | TRBV15 | . | TRBD2 | CATSNILRGTSGSRNEQFF | TGTGCCACCAGCAATATCTTGCGAGGGACTAGCGGGAGTCGGAATGAGCAGTTCTTC
TRBJ2-3 | TRBV30 | . | TRBD2 | CAFDSLAGVGDTQYF | TGTGCCTTCGATTCTCTAGCGGGAGTCGGGGATACGCAGTATTTT
TRBJ1-1 | TRBV19 | few | TRBD1 | CASSTGQGANTEAFF | TGTGCCAGTAGTACGGGACAGGGGGCGAACACTGAAGCTTTCTTT
TRBJ1-1 | TRBV7-6 | . | . | CASSLEGRAFF | TGTGCCAGCAGCTTAGAAGGGAGAGCTTTCTTT
TRBJ2-7 | TRBV27 | . | TRBD2 | CASTLTSGGYEQYF | TGTGCCAGCACCCTGACTAGCGGGGGGTACGAGCAGTACTTC
TRBJ1-2 | TRBV30 | . | TRBD1 | CAWGQGVNYGYTF | TGTGCCTGGGGACAGGGGGTCAACTATGGCTACACCTTC
TRBJ2-5 | TRBV5-8 | few | TRBD1 | CASSSQGVKTQYF | TGTGCCAGCAGCTCACAGGGGGTGAAGACCCAGTACTTC
TRBJ2-3 | TRBV6-2/TRBV6-3 | . | TRBD2 | CASSYSTSGDADTQYF | TGTGCCAGCAGTTACTCGACTAGCGGGGACGCAGATACGCAGTATTTT
TRBJ2-7 | TRBV27 | . | . | CASSLYGSVNEQYF | TGTGCCAGCAGTTTATACGGGAGCGTCAACGAGCAGTACTTC
TRBJ1-5 | TRBV19 | few | TRBD1 | CASSPRDRGQPQHF | TGTGCCAGTAGTCCCCGGGACAGGGGGCAGCCCCAGCATTTT
TRBJ1-2 | TRBV3-1/TRBV3-2 | . | TRBD1 | CASSQDVRTGSSSGYTF | TGTGCCAGCAGCCAAGATGTCCGGACAGGGAGTTCGTCTGGCTACACCTTC
TRBJ2-7 | TRBV4-3 | . | TRBD1 | CASSFDRGGYEQYF | TGCGCCAGCAGTTTCGACAGGGGCGGCTACGAGCAGTACTTC
TRBJ1-6 | TRBV25-1 | . | . | CASSEGGIINSPLHF | TGTGCCAGCAGTGAAGGGGGCATAATCAATTCACCCCTCCACTTT
TRBJ1-2 | TRBV25-1 | . | TRBD1 | CASMDRANYGYTF | TGTGCCAGCATGGACAGGGCCAACTATGGCTACACCTTC
TRBJ2-7 | TRBV15 | once | TRBD2 | CATGTSAAYEQYF | TGTGCCACCGGGACTAGCGCAGCCTACGAGCAGTACTTC
TRBJ2-1 | TRBV27 | once | TRBD2 | CASSWRGGKDEQFF | TGTGCCAGCAGTTGGCGGGGGGGCAAAGATGAGCAGTTCTTC
TRBJ2-3 | TRBV24-1 | . | TRBD2 | CATRGSSGRGPDTQYF | TGTGCCACCCGTGGAAGTAGCGGGAGGGGACCAGATACGCAGTATTTT
TRBJ2-3 | TRBV11-2 | . | TRBD2 | CASSSGTLWGGPGIDTQYF | TGTGCCAGCAGCTCCGGGACGCTCTGGGGAGGGCCTGGAATAGATACGCAGTATTTT
TRBJ1-5 | TRBV19 | few | TRBD1 | CASSLGQGAQPQHF | TGTGCCAGTAGCCTCGGACAGGGCGCCCAGCCCCAGCATTTT